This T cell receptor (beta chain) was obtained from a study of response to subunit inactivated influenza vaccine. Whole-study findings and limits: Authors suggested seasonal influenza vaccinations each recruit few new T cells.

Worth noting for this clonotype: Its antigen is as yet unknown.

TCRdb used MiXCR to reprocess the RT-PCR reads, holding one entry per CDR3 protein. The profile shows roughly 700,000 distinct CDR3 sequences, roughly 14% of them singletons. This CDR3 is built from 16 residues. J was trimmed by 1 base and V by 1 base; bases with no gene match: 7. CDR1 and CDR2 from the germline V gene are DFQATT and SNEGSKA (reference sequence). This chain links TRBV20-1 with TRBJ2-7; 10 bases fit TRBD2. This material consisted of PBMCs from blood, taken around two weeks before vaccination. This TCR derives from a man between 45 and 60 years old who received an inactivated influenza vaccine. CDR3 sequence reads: CSARAGRSGRSYEQYF. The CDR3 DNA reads TGCAGTGCTAGAGCCGGACGTAGCGGGAGGTCCTACGAGCAGTACTTC.